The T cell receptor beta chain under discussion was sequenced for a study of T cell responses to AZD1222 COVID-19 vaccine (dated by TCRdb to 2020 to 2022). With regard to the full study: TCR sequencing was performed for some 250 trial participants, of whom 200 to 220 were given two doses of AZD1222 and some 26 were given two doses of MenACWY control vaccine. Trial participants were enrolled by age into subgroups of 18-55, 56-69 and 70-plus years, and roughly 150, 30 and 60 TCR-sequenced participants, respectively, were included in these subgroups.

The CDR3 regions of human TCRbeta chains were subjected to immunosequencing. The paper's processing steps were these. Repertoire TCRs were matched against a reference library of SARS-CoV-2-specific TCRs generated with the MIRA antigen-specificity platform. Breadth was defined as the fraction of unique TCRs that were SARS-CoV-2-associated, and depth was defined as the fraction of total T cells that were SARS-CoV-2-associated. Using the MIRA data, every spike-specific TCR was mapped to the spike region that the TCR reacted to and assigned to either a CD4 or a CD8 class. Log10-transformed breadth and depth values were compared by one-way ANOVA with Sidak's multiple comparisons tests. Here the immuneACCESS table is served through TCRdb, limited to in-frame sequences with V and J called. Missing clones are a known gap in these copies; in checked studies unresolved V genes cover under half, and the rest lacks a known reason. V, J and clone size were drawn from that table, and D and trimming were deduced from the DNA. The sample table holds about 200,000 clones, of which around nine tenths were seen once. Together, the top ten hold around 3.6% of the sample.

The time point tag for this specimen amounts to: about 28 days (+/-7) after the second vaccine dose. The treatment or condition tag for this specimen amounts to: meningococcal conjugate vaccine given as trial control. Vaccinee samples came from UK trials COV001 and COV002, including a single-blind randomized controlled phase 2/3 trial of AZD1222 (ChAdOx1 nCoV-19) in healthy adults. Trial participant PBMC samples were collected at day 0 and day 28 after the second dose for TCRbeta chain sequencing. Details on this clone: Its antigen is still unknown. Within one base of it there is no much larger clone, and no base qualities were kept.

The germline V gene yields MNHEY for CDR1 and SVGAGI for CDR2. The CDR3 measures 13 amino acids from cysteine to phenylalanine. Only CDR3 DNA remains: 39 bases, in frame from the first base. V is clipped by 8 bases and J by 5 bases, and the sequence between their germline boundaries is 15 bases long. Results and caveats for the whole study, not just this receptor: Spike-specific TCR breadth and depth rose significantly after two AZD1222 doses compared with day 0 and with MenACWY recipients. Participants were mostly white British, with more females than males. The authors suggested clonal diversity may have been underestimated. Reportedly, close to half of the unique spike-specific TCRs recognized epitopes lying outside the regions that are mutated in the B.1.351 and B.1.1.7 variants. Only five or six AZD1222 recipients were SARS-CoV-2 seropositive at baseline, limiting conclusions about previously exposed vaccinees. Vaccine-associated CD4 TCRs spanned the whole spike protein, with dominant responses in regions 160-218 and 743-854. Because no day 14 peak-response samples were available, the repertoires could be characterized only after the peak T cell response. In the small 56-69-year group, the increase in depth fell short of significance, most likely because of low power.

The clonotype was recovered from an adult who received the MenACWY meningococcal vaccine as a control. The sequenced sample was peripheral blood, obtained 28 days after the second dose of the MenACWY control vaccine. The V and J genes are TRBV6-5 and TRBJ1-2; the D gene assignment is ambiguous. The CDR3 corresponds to CASSPRGLYGYTF. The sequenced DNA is TGTGCCAGCTCCCCCCGAGGGCTGTATGGCTACACCTTC.